Presented here are 10 T cell receptor beta chains from one specimen sequenced in a study of T cells in tuberculosis. Some clones are missing from TCRdb's copy, which holds only in-frame ones; the method was immunoSEQ multiplex PCR. The top ten clones hold roughly a sixth of a sample with about 25,000 clones, more than 80% of them seen once. Sequenced input: PBMCs. These receptor sequences come from a donor aged 10-29 years with latent tuberculosis or without tuberculosis infection. Some clones in this sample may be carry-over from other donors' samples.

This clone was seen once. The gene calls are TRBV18 and TRBJ2-1, with 11 bases lining up with TRBD1. Germline V gene sequence: CDR1 KGHSH, CDR2 LQKENI. J was trimmed by 7 bases and V by 4 bases; bases with no gene match: 3. The length of the CDR3 is 14 residues. The CDR3 DNA reads as TGTGCCAGCTCACGGGACAGGGGGTTTAATGAGCAGTTCTTC. Translating gives CASSRDRGFNEQFF.

This chain links TRBV5-1 with TRBJ1-1; 8 positions agree with TRBD1. V shed 3 bases, J shed 1 base, and the junction held 8 bases outside the gene matches. Per germline, CDR1 SGHRS and CDR2 YFSETQ. The CDR3 has 16 residues. The DNA for the CDR3 is TGCGCCAGCAGCTCGCTTATGACAGGGGCGAACACTGAAGCTTTCTTT. Protein sequence: CASSSLMTGANTEAFF.

The chain is built from TRBV4-1 and TRBJ2-5; no clear D. The CDR3 covers 16 residues. Trimming took 1 base from V and 1 from J, leaving 13 bases between them. The germline V gene encodes CDR1 MGHRA and CDR2 YSYEKL. This chain's CDR3 is CASSQVNGPTQETQYF. CDR3 in DNA: TGCGCCAGCAGCCAAGTTAATGGCCCAACCCAAGAGACCCAGTACTTC.

This clone was seen just once. The chain joins TRBV30 to TRBJ1-3; 11 nucleotides line up with TRBD1. The CDR3 is 20 residues long. The germline gives CDR1 GTSNPN, CDR2 SVGIG (reference sequence). Germline trimming cut 4 bases from V and 2 bases from J; bases unmatched to any gene: 19. CDR3 nucleotide sequence: TGTGCCTGGAATTTTATTAGAGGACAGGGGGCCCTGTGGCCTGGAAACACCATATATTTT. Translated: CAWNFIRGQGALWPGNTIYF.

This clone was recorded only once. The chain links TRBV11-3 to TRBJ1-5; TRBD1 might be the D (5 bases). Deletions cut 0 bases from V and 8 bases from J, with 29 bases between. This CDR3 comprises 20 residues. The germline V gene has CDR1 SGHNT and CDR2 YENEEA. For the CDR3, the DNA is TGTGCCAGCAGCTTAGATCACCCCCTCACTGGTAAAGGGGTGGGAAAGCCCCAGCATTTT. This gives the protein CASSLDHPLTGKGVGKPQHF.

This chain connects TRBV5-1 to TRBJ1-1; D remains unclear. CDR3 length: 17 amino acids. V lost 1 base to trimming and J lost 8 bases, with 24 bases between them. Germline V lookup: CDR1 SGHRS, CDR2 YFSETQ. The CDR3 is CASSLWTGSNLLYEAFF. The CDR3, as DNA: TGCGCCAGCAGCTTGTGGACGGGGTCAAACCTCCTCTACGAAGCTTTCTTT.

A few counts support this clone. The CDR3 loop is CASSVPWTFVYGYTF. CDR3 nucleotide sequence: TGTGCCAGCAGTGTTCCCTGGACATTCGTCTATGGCTACACCTTC. The chain carries TRBV6-1 and TRBJ1-2; a weak D match, TRBD1 (5 bases). V lost 4 bases and J 4 bases, leaving 16 bases between the germline ends. Germline loops: CDR1 MNHNS, CDR2 SASEGT. CDR3 length: 15 residues.

This clone was counted a single time. The chain combines TRBV5-1 with TRBJ1-1; the match to TRBD1 covers 7 bases. CDR1 SGHRS and CDR2 YFSETQ come from the germline V gene. CDR3 length equals 16 residues. V was pared by 5 bases and J by 2 bases, with 12 bases of the junction left unmatched. The CDR3: CASRLSRTGVNTEAFF. CDR3 nucleotide sequence: TGCGCCAGCAGACTTTCACGGACAGGAGTCAACACTGAAGCTTTCTTT.

The V and J genes are TRBV27 and TRBJ1-1, with D possibly TRBD1 on 6 matching bases. Germline lookup yields CDR1 MNHEY and CDR2 SMNVEV (reference sequence). CDR3 length equals 13 residues. V lost 6 bases, J lost 5 bases, and 13 bases lay in between. This chain's CDR3 is CASSLGARTEAFF. DNA for the CDR3: TGTGCCAGCAGCCTGGGGGCGCGGACTGAAGCTTTCTTT.

The rearrangement links TRBV25-1 to TRBJ2-7, with TRBD2 as a possible D gene (5 bases). The CDR3 runs to 15 residues. The V gene lost 4 bases and the J gene lost 0 bases, with 13 bases spanning the gap. Germline CDR1 is MGHDK and CDR2 is SYGVNS. CDR3 in DNA: TGTGCCAGCAGTGTTTTTCGGGGAAGCTCCTACGAGCAGTACTTC. This codes for CASSVFRGSSYEQYF.